The present T cell receptor beta chain was sequenced within a study of regulatory and conventional T cells in RAG deficiency. Generated by immunoSEQ multiplex PCR, the TCRdb table keeps only in-frame clones and is missing some. The data show about 30,000 clones, more than 90% seen once. Conventional CD4+ T cells were sorted from blood as CD25-low CD127-high cells. The CDR3 is 15 amino acids. CDR1 and CDR2 from the germline V gene are SNHLY and FYNNEI. V dropped 6 bases and J dropped 0 bases, with 11 bases sitting between them. The same sample was also studied in work on regulatory T cells. Per that paper: The PCR used 52 TRBV and 13 TRBJ primers.

Sequencing was done on a sample of CD25- CD4+ T cells sorted from blood. The receptor's source is a human donor in good health. The chain links TRBV2 to TRBJ1-4; D possibly corresponds to TRBD1 (5 bases). The CDR3 bases are TGTGCCAGCAGACACAGGACCACAACTAATGAAAAACTGTTTTTT. This sequence encodes CASRHRTTTNEKLFF.